This paragraph covers one TCR beta chain sequence. The germline CDR1 and CDR2 sequences are KGHSH and LQKENI. The CDR3 contains 14 residues. Between the trimmed V and J ends, which lost 0 bases and 6 bases, there was a span of 12 bases. These data come from a study of blood T cell repertoires in COVID-19. Study-level information: COVID-19 samples from acute and convalescent phases originated in the United States, Italy and Spain. Nucleic acid was either cDNA or gDNA, and it came from T cells, B-cell-depleted T cells, or PBMCs.

In the original processing: Amplified reference gene primers provided the basis for estimating nucleated cell counts. This table comes from immunoSEQ multiplex PCR, and its TCRdb copy is limited to in-frame clones, with some not included. For V, J and clone size, that table is used; D and trimming come from the DNA. The sample contains fewer than 250,000 clones, about 88% of which appear only once. The rearrangement links TRBV18 to TRBJ2-7; unclear D gene. Sequencing was done on a sample of peripheral blood. This sequence originates from a man aged 55-75 years with acute or convalescent COVID-19. CDR3 region: CASSPPSSTGEQYF. The CDR3 nucleotides are TGTGCCAGCTCACCACCCTCTTCAACGGGCGAGCAGTACTTC.